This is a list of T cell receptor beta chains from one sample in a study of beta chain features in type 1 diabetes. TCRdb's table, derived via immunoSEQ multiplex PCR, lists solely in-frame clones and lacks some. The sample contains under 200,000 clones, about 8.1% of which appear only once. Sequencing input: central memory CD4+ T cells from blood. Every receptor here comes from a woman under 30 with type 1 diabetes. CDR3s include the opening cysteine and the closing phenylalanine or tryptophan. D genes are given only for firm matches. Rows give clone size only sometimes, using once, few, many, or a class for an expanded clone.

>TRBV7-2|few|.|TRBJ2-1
CASSRGHGSYNEQFF
TGTGCCAGCAGCAGGGGTCATGGCTCCTACAATGAGCAGTTCTTC
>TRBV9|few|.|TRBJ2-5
CASSSLQETQYF
TGTGCCAGCAGCTCACTACAAGAGACCCAGTACTTC
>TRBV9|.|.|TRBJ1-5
CASTVPTGSRNQPQHF
TGTGCCAGCACCGTACCCACAGGGTCTCGCAATCAGCCCCAGCATTTT
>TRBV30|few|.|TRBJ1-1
CAWTRLTMNTEAFF
TGTGCCTGGACGCGGTTAACGATGAACACTGAAGCTTTCTTT
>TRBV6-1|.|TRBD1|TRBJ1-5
CASIQQGKDQPQHF
TGTGCCAGCATACAACAGGGGAAGGATCAGCCCCAGCATTTT
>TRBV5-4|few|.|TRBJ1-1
CASSLDKNTEAFF
TGTGCCAGCAGCTTGGACAAGAACACTGAAGCTTTCTTT
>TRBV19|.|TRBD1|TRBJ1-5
CASRARTGIGNQPQHF
TGTGCCAGTAGGGCCCGGACAGGGATTGGCAATCAGCCCCAGCATTTT
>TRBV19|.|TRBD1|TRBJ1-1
CASSQDRGGEAFF
TGTGCCAGTAGTCAGGACAGGGGGGGCGAAGCTTTCTTT
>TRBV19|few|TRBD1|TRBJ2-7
CASSMGRGSYEQYF
TGTGCCAGTAGTATGGGCAGGGGGAGCTACGAGCAGTACTTC
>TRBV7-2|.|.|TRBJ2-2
CASSRTDSNTGELFF
TGTGCCAGCAGCCGAACGGACAGCAACACCGGGGAGCTGTTTTTT
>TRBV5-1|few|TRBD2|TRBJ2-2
CASSSTSGVTGELFF
TGCGCCAGCAGCTCGACTAGCGGGGTCACCGGGGAGCTGTTTTTT
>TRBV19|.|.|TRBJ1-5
CASNPGQGNQPQHF
TGTGCCAGTAATCCAGGGCAGGGAAATCAGCCCCAGCATTTT
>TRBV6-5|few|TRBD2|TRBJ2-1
CASSYEWLAGEYEQFF
TGTGCCAGCAGTTACGAGTGGCTAGCGGGAGAATATGAGCAGTTCTTC
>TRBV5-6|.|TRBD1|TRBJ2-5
CASSTQGAVETQYF
TGTGCCAGCAGCACTCAGGGGGCAGTGGAGACCCAGTACTTC
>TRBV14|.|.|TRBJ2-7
CASSQISSYEQYF
TGTGCCAGCAGCCAAATCTCTTCCTACGAGCAGTACTTC